This T cell receptor (beta chain) emerged from a study of synovial regulatory T cells in juvenile arthritis. The study's findings and limits: Compared with other blood Treg cells, inflammation-associated Treg cells had reduced TCR diversity.

The table came from immunoSEQ multiplex PCR; TCRdb's copy has only in-frame clones and leaves some out. The sample includes roughly 8,400 clones. About this clone: Its antigen is unidentified.

The germline CDR1 and CDR2 sequences are MDHEN and SYDVKM. CDR3 length: 14 residues. The record lacks a DNA sequence. V and J are TRBV28 and TRBJ1-1. The receptor's source is a donor aged 2 to 35 with juvenile idiopathic arthritis. The sequenced sample was Treg cells from blood. Subset here: remaining (HLA-DR-negative) circulating blood Treg cells. The CDR3 reads CASSGGGLNTEAFF.